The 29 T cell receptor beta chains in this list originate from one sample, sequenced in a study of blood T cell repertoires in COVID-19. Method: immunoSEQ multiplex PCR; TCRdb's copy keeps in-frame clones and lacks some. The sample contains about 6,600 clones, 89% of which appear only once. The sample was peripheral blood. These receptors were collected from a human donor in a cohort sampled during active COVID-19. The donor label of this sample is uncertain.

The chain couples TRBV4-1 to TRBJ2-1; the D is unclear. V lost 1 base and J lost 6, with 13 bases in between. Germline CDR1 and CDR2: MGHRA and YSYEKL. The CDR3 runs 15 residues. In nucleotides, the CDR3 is TGCGCCAGCAGCCAAGGATTTGGTACACGCAATGAGCAGTTCTTC. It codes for CASSQGFGTRNEQFF.

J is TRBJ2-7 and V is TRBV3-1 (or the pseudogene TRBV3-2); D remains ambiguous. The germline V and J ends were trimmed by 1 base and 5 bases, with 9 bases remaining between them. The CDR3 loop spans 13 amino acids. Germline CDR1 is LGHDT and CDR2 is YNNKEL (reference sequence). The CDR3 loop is CASSQVSRDEQYF. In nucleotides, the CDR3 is TGTGCCAGCAGCCAAGTTTCGAGAGACGAGCAGTACTTC.

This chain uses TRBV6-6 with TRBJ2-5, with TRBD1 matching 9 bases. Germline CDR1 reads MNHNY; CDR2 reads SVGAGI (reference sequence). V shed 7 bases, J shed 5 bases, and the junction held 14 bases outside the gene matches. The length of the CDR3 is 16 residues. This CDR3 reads CASNPSGGQGGETQYF. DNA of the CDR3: TGTGCCAGCAACCCCTCGGGGGGACAGGGAGGCGAGACCCAGTACTTC.

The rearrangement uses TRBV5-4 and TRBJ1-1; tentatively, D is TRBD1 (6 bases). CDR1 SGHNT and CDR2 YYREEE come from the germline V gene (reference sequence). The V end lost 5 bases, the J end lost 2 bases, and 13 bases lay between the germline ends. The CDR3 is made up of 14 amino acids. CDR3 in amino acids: CASSFPRGNTEAFF. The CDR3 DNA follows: TGTGCCAGCAGTTTTCCCAGGGGTAACACTGAAGCTTTCTTT.

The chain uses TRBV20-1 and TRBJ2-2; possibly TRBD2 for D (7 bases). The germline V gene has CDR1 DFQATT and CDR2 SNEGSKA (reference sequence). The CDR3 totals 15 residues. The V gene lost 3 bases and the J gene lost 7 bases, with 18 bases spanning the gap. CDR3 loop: CSASRSGGGSGELFF. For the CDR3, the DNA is TGCAGTGCTAGTCGATCTGGGGGCGGGAGCGGGGAGCTGTTTTTT.

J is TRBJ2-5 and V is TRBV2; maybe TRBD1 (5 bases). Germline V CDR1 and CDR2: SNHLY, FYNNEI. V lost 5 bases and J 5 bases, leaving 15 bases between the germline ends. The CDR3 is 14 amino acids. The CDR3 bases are TGTGCCAGCAGTATGGGCAGGGTGGGCGAGACCCAGTACTTC. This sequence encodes CASSMGRVGETQYF.

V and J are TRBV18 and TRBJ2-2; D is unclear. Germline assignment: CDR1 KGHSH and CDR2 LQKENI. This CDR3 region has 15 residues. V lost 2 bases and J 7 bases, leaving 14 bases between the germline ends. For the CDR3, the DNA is TGTGCCAGCTCACCAGCGACACCCACAAGCGGGGAGCTGTTTTTT. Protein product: CASSPATPTSGELFF.

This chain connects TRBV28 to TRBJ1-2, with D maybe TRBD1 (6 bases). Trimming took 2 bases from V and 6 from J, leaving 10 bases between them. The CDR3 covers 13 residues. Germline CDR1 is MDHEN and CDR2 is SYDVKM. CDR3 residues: CASSLQGQDGYTF. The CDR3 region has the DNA TGTGCCAGCAGTTTACAGGGGCAGGATGGCTACACCTTC.

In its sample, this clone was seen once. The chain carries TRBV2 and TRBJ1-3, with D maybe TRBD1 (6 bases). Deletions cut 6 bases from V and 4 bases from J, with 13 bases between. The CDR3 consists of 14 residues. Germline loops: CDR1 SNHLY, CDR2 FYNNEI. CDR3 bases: TGTGCCAGCAGCAACAGGGAAGCGGGAAACACCATATATTTT. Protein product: CASSNREAGNTIYF.

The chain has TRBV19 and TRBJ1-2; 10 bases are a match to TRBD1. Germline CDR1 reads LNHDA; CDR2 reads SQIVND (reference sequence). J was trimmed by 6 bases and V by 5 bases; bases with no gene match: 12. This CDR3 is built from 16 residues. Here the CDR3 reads CASSSLWDRGENGYTF. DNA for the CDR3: TGTGCCAGTAGTTCCTTATGGGACAGGGGAGAAAATGGCTACACCTTC.

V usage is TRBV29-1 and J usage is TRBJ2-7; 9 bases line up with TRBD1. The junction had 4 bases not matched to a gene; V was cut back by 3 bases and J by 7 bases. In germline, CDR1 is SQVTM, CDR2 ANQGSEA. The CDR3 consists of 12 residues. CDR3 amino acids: CSVEGQGGEQYF. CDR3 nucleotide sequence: TGCAGCGTTGAGGGACAGGGAGGGGAGCAGTACTTC.

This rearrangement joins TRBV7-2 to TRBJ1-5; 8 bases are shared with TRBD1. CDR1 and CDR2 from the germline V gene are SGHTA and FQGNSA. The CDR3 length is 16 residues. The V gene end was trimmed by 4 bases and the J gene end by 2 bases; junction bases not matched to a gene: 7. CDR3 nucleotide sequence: TGTGCCAGCAGCTCGGCGCAGGGGGCCCGCAATCAGCCCCAGCATTTT. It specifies CASSSAQGARNQPQHF.

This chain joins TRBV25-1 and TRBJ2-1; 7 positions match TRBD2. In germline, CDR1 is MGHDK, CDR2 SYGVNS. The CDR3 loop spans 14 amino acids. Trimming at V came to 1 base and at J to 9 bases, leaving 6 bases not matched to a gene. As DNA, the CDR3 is TGTGCCAGCAGTGAATGGGGGGGGGTAGGTGAGCAGTTCTTC. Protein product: CASSEWGGVGEQFF.

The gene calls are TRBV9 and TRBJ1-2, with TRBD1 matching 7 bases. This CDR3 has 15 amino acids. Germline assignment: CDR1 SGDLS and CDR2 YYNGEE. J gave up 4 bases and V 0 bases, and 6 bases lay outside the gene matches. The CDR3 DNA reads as TGTGCCAGCAGCGTAGTCGAGGGGGCAGGCTATGGCTACACCTTC. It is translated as CASSVVEGAGYGYTF.

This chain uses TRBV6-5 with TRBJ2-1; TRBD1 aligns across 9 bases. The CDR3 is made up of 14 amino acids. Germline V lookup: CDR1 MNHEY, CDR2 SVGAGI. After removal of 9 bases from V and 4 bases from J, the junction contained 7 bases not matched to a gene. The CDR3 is CASTGQGTYNEQFF. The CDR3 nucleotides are TGTGCCAGTACCGGACAGGGGACTTACAATGAGCAGTTCTTC.

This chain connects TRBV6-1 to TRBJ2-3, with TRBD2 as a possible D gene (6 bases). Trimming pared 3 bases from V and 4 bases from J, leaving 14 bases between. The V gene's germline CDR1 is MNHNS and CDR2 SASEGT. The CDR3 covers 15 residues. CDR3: CASSERAGSPDTQYF. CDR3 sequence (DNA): TGTGCCAGCAGTGAGCGGGCGGGGAGTCCAGATACGCAGTATTTT.

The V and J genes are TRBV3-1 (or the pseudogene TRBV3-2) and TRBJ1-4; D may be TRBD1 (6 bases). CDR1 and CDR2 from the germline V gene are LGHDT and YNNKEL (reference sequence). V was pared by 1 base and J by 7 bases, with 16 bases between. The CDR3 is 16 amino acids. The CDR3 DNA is TGTGCCAGCAGCCAAGTTGGCGGCGGGGGGCGTGAAAAACTGTTTTTT. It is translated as CASSQVGGGGREKLFF.

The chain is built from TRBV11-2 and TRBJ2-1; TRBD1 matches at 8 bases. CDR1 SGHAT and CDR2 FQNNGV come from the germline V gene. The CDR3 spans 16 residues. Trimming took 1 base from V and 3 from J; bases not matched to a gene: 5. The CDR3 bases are TGTGCCAGCAGCTTAGCGGCAGGGGGCAGCTACAATGAGCAGTTCTTC. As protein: CASSLAAGGSYNEQFF.

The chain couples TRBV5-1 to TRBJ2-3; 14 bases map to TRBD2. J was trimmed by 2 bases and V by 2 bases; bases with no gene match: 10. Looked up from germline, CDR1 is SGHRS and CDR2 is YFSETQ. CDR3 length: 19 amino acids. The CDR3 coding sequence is TGCGCCAGCAGCTTACGTACCGGGACTAGCGGGGGACACACAGATACGCAGTATTTT. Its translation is CASSLRTGTSGGHTDTQYF.

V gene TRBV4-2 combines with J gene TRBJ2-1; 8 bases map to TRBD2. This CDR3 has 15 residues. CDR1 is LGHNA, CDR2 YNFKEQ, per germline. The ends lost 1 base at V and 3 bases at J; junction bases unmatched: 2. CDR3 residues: CASSQASGGYNEQFF. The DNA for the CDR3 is TGTGCCAGCAGCCAAGCGAGCGGGGGCTACAATGAGCAGTTCTTC.

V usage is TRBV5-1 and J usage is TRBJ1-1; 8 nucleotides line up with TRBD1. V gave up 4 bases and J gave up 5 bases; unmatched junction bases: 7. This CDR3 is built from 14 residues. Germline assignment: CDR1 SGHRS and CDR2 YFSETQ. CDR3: CASSLDRGGTEAFF. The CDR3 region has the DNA TGCGCCAGCAGCCTAGACAGGGGAGGGACTGAAGCTTTCTTT. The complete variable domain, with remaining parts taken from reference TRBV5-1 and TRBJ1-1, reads KAGVTQTPRYLIKTRGQQVTLSCSPISGHRSVSWYQQTPGQGLQFLFEYFSETQRNKGNFPGRFSGRQFSNSRSEMNVSTLELGDSALYLCASSLDRGGTEAFFGQGTRLTVV.

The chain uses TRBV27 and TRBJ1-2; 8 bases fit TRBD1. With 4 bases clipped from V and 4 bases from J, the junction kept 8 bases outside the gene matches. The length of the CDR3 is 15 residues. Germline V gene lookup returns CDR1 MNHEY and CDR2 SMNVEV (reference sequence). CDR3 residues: CASSSRQGITYGYTF. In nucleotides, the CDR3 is TGTGCCAGCAGTTCTCGACAGGGGATTACCTATGGCTACACCTTC.

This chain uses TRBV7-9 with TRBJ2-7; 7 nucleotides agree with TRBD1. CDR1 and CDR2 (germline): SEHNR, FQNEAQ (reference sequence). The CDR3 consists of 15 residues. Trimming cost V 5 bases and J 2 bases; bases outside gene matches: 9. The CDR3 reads CASSPTRDSAYEQYF. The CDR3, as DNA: TGTGCCAGCAGCCCCACCCGGGACAGCGCCTACGAGCAGTACTTC.

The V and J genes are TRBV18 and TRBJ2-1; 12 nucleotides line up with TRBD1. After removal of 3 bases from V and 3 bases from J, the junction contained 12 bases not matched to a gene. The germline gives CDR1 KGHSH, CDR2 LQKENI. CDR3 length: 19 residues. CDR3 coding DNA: TGTGCCAGCTCACCCACTTTTGGGACAGGGGGCGTTAACTACAATGAGCAGTTCTTC. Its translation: CASSPTFGTGGVNYNEQFF. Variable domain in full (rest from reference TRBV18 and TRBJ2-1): NAGVMQNPRHLVRRRGQEARLRCSPMKGHSHVYWYRQLPEEGLKFMVYLQKENIIDESGMPKERFSAEFPKEGPSILRIQQVVRGDSAAYFCASSPTFGTGGVNYNEQFFGPGTRLTVL.

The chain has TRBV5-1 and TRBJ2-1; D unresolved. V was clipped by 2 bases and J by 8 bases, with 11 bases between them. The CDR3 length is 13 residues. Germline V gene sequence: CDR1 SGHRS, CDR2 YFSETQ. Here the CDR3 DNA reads TGCGCCAGCAGCTTTCAACAGCAACATGAGCAGTTCTTC. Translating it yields CASSFQQQHEQFF.

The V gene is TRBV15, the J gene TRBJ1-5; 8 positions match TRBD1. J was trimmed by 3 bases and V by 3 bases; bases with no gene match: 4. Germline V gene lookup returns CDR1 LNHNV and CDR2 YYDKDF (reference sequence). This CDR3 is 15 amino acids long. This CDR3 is CATSRGQASNQPQHF. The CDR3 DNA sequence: TGTGCCACCAGCAGGGGACAGGCATCCAATCAGCCCCAGCATTTT.

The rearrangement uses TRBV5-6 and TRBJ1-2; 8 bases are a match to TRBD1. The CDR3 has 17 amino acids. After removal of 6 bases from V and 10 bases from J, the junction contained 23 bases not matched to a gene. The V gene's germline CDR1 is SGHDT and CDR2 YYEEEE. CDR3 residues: CASTPAWTGIPLSDYTF. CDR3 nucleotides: TGTGCCAGCACCCCTGCGTGGACAGGGATTCCGCTCAGTGACTACACCTTC.

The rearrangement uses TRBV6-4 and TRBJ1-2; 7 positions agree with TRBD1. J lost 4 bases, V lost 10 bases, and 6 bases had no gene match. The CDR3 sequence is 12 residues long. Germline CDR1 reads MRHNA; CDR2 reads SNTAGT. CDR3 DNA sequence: TGTGCCAACTGGACAGGATCCTATGGCTACACCTTC. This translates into CANWTGSYGYTF.

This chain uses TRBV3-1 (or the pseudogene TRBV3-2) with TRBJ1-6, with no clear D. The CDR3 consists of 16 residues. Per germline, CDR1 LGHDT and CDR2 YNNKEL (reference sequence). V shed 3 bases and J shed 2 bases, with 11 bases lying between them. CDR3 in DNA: TGTGCCAGCAGCCACGGCGACATCACCTATAATTCACCCCTCCACTTT. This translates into CASSHGDITYNSPLHF.